Following are 8 T cell receptor beta chains from one sample sequenced in a study of shared clonotypes between healthy human individuals. CD45RO-negative CD8 cells positively selected for CCR7 made up the naive population, which excluded terminally differentiated effector memory CD45RA+ cells. Produced via immunoSEQ multiplex PCR; TCRdb's table is partial and in-frame only. The sample has more than 2 million clones, 93% seen once. Material: naive CD8+ T cells from PBMCs. The receptor set was obtained from a man younger than 35 in good health. Some clones in this sample may be carry-over from other donors' samples.

CDR3 residues: CASSLEGPGTEAFF. The CDR3 DNA follows: TGCGCCAGCAGCTTGGAAGGGCCCGGCACTGAAGCTTTCTTT. The chain links TRBV5-1 to TRBJ1-1; D unclear. From germline, CDR1 is SGHRS and CDR2 YFSETQ. The germline V and J ends were trimmed by 0 bases and 4 bases, with 10 bases remaining between them. The CDR3 sequence is 14 residues long.

V usage is TRBV7-2 and J usage is TRBJ2-1; D is unresolved. The CDR3 totals 14 residues. Germline-derived CDR1 and CDR2 are SGHTA and FQGNSA. V was trimmed by 1 base and J by 10 bases, leaving 14 bases between them. CDR3 region: CASSLGVSSLEQFF. CDR3 nucleotide sequence: TGTGCCAGCAGCTTAGGCGTCAGCTCGTTGGAGCAGTTCTTC.

The rearrangement links TRBV4-3 to TRBJ2-2; 13 positions match TRBD2. The CDR3 length is 18 residues. The junction had 11 bases not matched to a gene; V was cut back by 3 bases and J by 7 bases. The V gene's germline CDR1 is LGHNA and CDR2 YSLEER. The CDR3: CASSHPGLAGDWNGELFF. The CDR3 DNA follows: TGCGCCAGCAGCCACCCCGGACTAGCGGGAGATTGGAACGGGGAGCTGTTTTTT.

This sequence joins TRBV7-9 and TRBJ2-1; D is uncertain. The germline CDR1 and CDR2 sequences are SEHNR and FQNEAQ (reference sequence). There are 15 residues in the CDR3. V was shortened by 0 bases and J by 0 bases, with 6 bases between the two germline ends. The CDR3 loop is CASSLARISYNEQFF. CDR3 nucleotide sequence: TGTGCCAGCAGCTTAGCTCGTATCTCCTACAATGAGCAGTTCTTC.

The gene calls are TRBV11-2 and TRBJ2-7; D may be TRBD1 (6 bases). CDR3 length equals 14 residues. Trimming stripped 4 bases from V and 8 bases from J, with 18 bases between. Germline V gives CDR1 SGHAT, CDR2 FQNNGV. Here the CDR3 reads CASSSGQISVQQYF. CDR3 nucleotides: TGTGCCAGCAGCTCGGGACAAATATCGGTCCAGCAGTACTTC.

This chain uses TRBV6-6 with TRBJ2-3, with D maybe TRBD2 (5 bases). The CDR3 runs to 14 residues. Trimming cost V 7 bases and J 4 bases, with 15 bases left between them. Per germline, CDR1 MNHNY and CDR2 SVGAGI (reference sequence). The CDR3 region has the DNA TGTGCCAGCACCTTTCACGGGAACGCAGATACGCAGTATTTT. The encoded protein is CASTFHGNADTQYF.

The chain couples TRBV27 to TRBJ2-1; 8 nucleotides agree with TRBD2. CDR1 is MNHEY and CDR2 is SMNVEV in the germline V gene (reference sequence). The V gene end was trimmed by 8 bases and the J gene end by 6 bases; junction bases not matched to a gene: 12. CDR3 size: 15 residues. CDR3 DNA sequence: TGTGCCAGCGGGCCGACCACCGGGACTAGCAATGAGCAGTTCTTC. It encodes CASGPTTGTSNEQFF.

Worth noting for this clone: The sample holds other DNA sequences that translate to the same CDR3. V gene TRBV19 combines with J gene TRBJ1-2; D is uncertain. CDR3 length: 13 residues. The V and J ends lost 1 base and 5 bases respectively, with 8 bases between them. Germline V lookup: CDR1 LNHDA, CDR2 SQIVND (reference sequence). The CDR3 DNA sequence: TGTGCCAGTAGTATAGGGTTATCGTATGGCTACACCTTC. Translating it yields CASSIGLSYGYTF.